Below, 16 T cell receptor beta chains from the same sample are listed, as sequenced in a study of CD8+ T cells in alopecia areata. As the sequencing template, cDNA was produced by extracting RNA and reverse transcribing it. The protocol was immunoSEQ multiplex PCR, while the TCRdb copy is restricted to in-frame clones and leaves out a portion. This sample has 25,000 to 35,000 clones, with around two thirds found just once. Sequenced input: NKG2D-high CD8+ T cells sorted from blood. Receptors originate from a human donor with alopecia areata.

The gene calls are TRBV28 and TRBJ1-1; TRBD1 matches 8 bases. Germline V gene sequence: CDR1 MDHEN, CDR2 SYDVKM. The V and J ends lost 3 bases and 1 base, in that order; junction bases with no gene match: 1. The CDR3 has 14 residues. The CDR3 reads CASSFQGANTEAFF. DNA for the CDR3: TGTGCCAGCAGTTTTCAGGGGGCGAACACTGAAGCTTTCTTT.

About this clone itself: A read error likely explains this, since a far larger clone differs by one base. The chain employs TRBV4-2 and TRBJ1-1, with unresolved D. This CDR3 has 14 residues. Germline CDR1 is LGHNA and CDR2 is YNFKEQ. V lost 4 bases to trimming and J lost 1 base, with 10 bases between them. The CDR3 sequence is CASSPAWGNTEAFF. CDR3 nucleotides: TGTGCCAGCAGCCCTGCGTGGGGGAACACTGAAGCTTTCTTT.

The chain couples TRBV7-9 to TRBJ2-7; 11 bases fit TRBD2. The CDR3 length is 16 residues. CDR1 and CDR2 (germline): SEHNR, FQNEAQ (reference sequence). The J segment lost 5 bases and the V segment lost 2 bases, leaving 8 bases of the junction unmatched. In nucleotides, the CDR3 is TGTGCCAGCAGCTTAACTAGCGGGAGTTTGATTAACGAGCAGTACTTC. Protein product: CASSLTSGSLINEQYF.

The chain joins TRBV27 to TRBJ1-1; D perhaps matches TRBD1 (5 bases). Germline CDR1 reads MNHEY; CDR2 reads SMNVEV (reference sequence). The CDR3 consists of 14 residues. Trimming stripped 5 bases from V and 0 bases from J, with 10 bases between. The CDR3 is CASSETVMNTEAFF. CDR3 in DNA: TGTGCCAGCAGTGAGACAGTAATGAACACTGAAGCTTTCTTT.

The chain has TRBV5-6 and TRBJ2-3; the D is unclear. This CDR3 comprises 13 residues. Germline-derived CDR1 and CDR2 are SGHDT and YYEEEE. The V gene lost 4 bases and the J gene lost 4 bases, with 10 bases spanning the gap. CDR3 loop: CASSGQLADTQYF. Written as DNA, the CDR3 is TGTGCCAGCAGCGGGCAATTAGCAGATACGCAGTATTTT.

The chain has TRBV4-3 and TRBJ2-3; no clear D gene. V lost 1 base and J 5 bases, leaving 7 bases between the germline ends. This CDR3 region has 13 residues. Per the germline V gene, CDR1 is LGHNA and CDR2 is YSLEER. CDR3 loop: CASSQAQVDTQYF. The CDR3 DNA sequence: TGCGCCAGCAGCCAAGCCCAGGTAGATACGCAGTATTTT.

The chain carries TRBV19 and TRBJ2-1; no firm D call. CDR3 size: 15 residues. The V gene lost 7 bases and the J gene lost 1 base, with 14 bases spanning the gap. Germline V gene sequence: CDR1 LNHDA, CDR2 SQIVND (reference sequence). The CDR3 is CASTSAIGSYNEQFF. CDR3 DNA: TGTGCCAGTACCTCCGCTATAGGTTCCTACAATGAGCAGTTCTTC.

A remark on this clone: One end of the junction varies from germline; a read error may be responsible. The chain combines TRBV7-7 with TRBJ2-5; D perhaps matches TRBD2 (6 bases). The CDR3 runs 15 residues. The germline CDR1 and CDR2 sequences are SSHAT and FNYEAQ (reference sequence). CDR3 DNA sequence: TGTGCTAGCAGCTTAGCCACCTCCAGCGGGGAGACCCAGTACTTC. Translating it yields CASSLATSSGETQYF.

V is TRBV28 and J is TRBJ2-7, with 8 bases lining up with TRBD2. V was pared by 8 bases and J by 0 bases, with 9 bases of the junction left unmatched. The CDR3 is 15 amino acids. Germline values: CDR1 MDHEN, CDR2 SYDVKM. The CDR3 DNA sequence: TGTGCCAGCCGGTCTAGCGGGCTAAGCTCCTACGAGCAGTACTTC. Protein product: CASRSSGLSSYEQYF.

In this sample, this clone turned up once. This sequence joins TRBV5-6 and TRBJ2-7, with TRBD1 as a possible D gene (6 bases). The CDR3 runs 16 residues. CDR1 is SGHDT, CDR2 YYEEEE, per germline. Trimming shortened V by 0 bases and J by 0 bases, and 13 bases separated the two germline ends. CDR3 sequence reads: CASSLDREPLSYEQYF. As DNA, the CDR3 is TGTGCCAGCAGCTTGGACAGGGAGCCCCTCTCCTACGAGCAGTACTTC.

The V call is TRBV29-1, the J call TRBJ1-2; D is ambiguous. The CDR3 has 13 amino acids. Germline V gene data show CDR1 as SQVTM and CDR2 as ANQGSEA. With 4 bases removed from V and 0 bases from J, the gap between germline ends came to 9 bases. CDR3 sequence: CSVVNTANYGYTF. CDR3 bases: TGCAGCGTTGTAAACACGGCTAACTATGGCTACACCTTC. The variable domain in full, completed from reference TRBV29-1 and TRBJ1-2, reads SAVISQKPSRDICQRGTSLTIQCQVDSQVTMMFWYRQQPGQSLTLIATANQGSEATYESGFVIDKFPISRPNLTFSTLTVSNMSPEDSSIYLCSVVNTANYGYTFGSGTRLTVV.

The rearrangement uses TRBV7-9 and TRBJ2-7; perhaps TRBD1 as D (6 bases). V gave up 7 bases and J gave up 4 bases, with 17 bases separating them. Germline assignment: CDR1 SEHNR and CDR2 FQNEAQ (reference sequence). This CDR3 is 14 amino acids long. DNA for the CDR3: TGTGCCAGCATCTCCGGACAGAATGAATACGAGCAGTACTTC. It encodes CASISGQNEYEQYF.

J is TRBJ2-1 and V is TRBV27, with 7 bases identical to TRBD2. The V segment lost 4 bases and the J segment 3 bases; nucleotides outside the gene matches: 0. Germline CDR1 is MNHEY and CDR2 is SMNVEV (reference sequence). This CDR3 contains 13 residues. The CDR3 sequence is CASSWTSYNEQFF. CDR3 DNA: TGTGCCAGCAGTTGGACTAGCTACAATGAGCAGTTCTTC.

The genes are TRBV4-1 and TRBJ2-2, with 7 bases identical to TRBD1. Germline trimming cut 3 bases from V and 5 bases from J; bases unmatched to any gene: 3. Germline V gene data show CDR1 as MGHRA and CDR2 as YSYEKL. The CDR3 is 14 residues long. CDR3 DNA: TGCGCCAGCAGCCACGGACAGGAGACCGGGGAGCTGTTTTTT. Translated, it gives CASSHGQETGELFF.

V is TRBV29-1 and J is TRBJ2-3, with D possibly being TRBD1 or TRBD2 (6 bases each). This CDR3 is 14 amino acids long. Trimming pared 1 base from V and 3 bases from J, leaving 11 bases between. Per germline, CDR1 SQVTM and CDR2 ANQGSEA. CDR3 loop: CSVEGGAWTDTQYF. CDR3 nucleotide sequence: TGCAGCGTTGAAGGGGGGGCTTGGACAGATACGCAGTATTTT.

The chain carries TRBV5-1 and TRBJ2-1; 10 bases are shared with TRBD2. This CDR3 comprises 18 residues. V dropped 2 bases and J dropped 0; count of bases not matched to a gene: 8. Germline V lookup: CDR1 SGHRS, CDR2 YFSETQ. The CDR3 coding sequence is TGCGCCAGCAGCTTTGGTCTAGCGGGAGAGAGCTCCTACAATGAGCAGTTCTTC. Its translation: CASSFGLAGESSYNEQFF. Combining the CDR3 with reference TRBV5-1 and TRBJ2-1 gives the whole variable domain KAGVTQTPRYLIKTRGQQVTLSCSPISGHRSVSWYQQTPGQGLQFLFEYFSETQRNKGNFPGRFSGRQFSNSRSEMNVSTLELGDSALYLCASSFGLAGESSYNEQFFGPGTRLTVL.